One sample yielded the 19 T cell receptor beta chains listed below, sequenced in a study of T cell repertoires in cytomegalovirus infection. TCRdb reprocessed the reads via MiXCR and lists one record per CDR3 protein. The data contain approximately 200,000 distinct CDR3 sequences, approximately 22% of them singletons. The sample consisted of CD8+ T cells from PBMCs. These receptors were collected from a human donor in good health (CMV status not recorded). Some clones in this sample may be carry-over from other donors' samples.

The rearrangement joins TRBV6-5 to TRBJ2-3, with D perhaps TRBD2 (5 bases). From germline, CDR1 is MNHEY and CDR2 SVGAGI. Deletions cut 0 bases from V and 4 bases from J, with 8 bases between. The CDR3 contains 14 residues. Here the CDR3 DNA reads TGTGCCAGCAGTTACTCGGCGGGCCCAGATACGCAGTATTTT. The encoded protein is CASSYSAGPDTQYF.

This chain links TRBV20-1 with TRBJ2-4; 9 nucleotides align to TRBD1. V gave up 4 bases and J gave up 0 bases; unmatched junction bases: 4. CDR3 length: 15 residues. The germline CDR1 and CDR2 sequences are DFQATT and SNEGSKA (reference sequence). The CDR3 region has the DNA TGCAGTGCTAAACCGGGACAGGGAGCCAAAAACATTCAGTACTTC. Its translation: CSAKPGQGAKNIQYF.

This clonotype has more than one count but fewer than ten. The rearrangement uses TRBV28 and TRBJ1-3; a possible D gene is TRBD1 (6 bases). The CDR3 is 15 amino acids. The V gene lost 6 bases and the J gene lost 0 bases, with 12 bases spanning the gap. Germline V gene data show CDR1 as MDHEN and CDR2 as SYDVKM. The CDR3 protein is CASRMEGGSGNTIYF. As DNA, the CDR3 is TGTGCCAGCAGGATGGAAGGGGGCTCTGGAAACACCATATATTTT.

The table lists this clonotype with many counts. The chain carries TRBV12-3 or TRBV12-4 and TRBJ2-2; D unresolved. Between the trimmed V and J ends, which lost 5 bases and 5 bases, there was a span of 6 bases. The CDR3 runs to 12 residues. This CDR3 is CASSPRTGELFF. The CDR3 coding sequence is TGTGCCAGCAGTCCTCGAACCGGGGAGCTGTTTTTT.

The rearrangement joins TRBV9 to TRBJ2-3; D call uncertain. V gave up 0 bases and J gave up 2 bases, with 4 bases separating them. Per germline, CDR1 SGDLS and CDR2 YYNGEE. The CDR3 contains 13 residues. CDR3 sequence reads: CASSVAITDTQYF. The CDR3, as DNA: TGTGCCAGCAGCGTAGCAATCACAGATACGCAGTATTTT.

Many counts were recorded for this clonotype. This chain links TRBV28 with TRBJ2-7, with unresolved D. Trimming cost V 10 bases and J 0 bases, with 19 bases left between them. The CDR3 covers 15 residues. The germline CDR1 and CDR2 sequences are MDHEN and SYDVKM. The CDR3 DNA is TGTGCCACCCGCCGTTCTGTGGTAGCCTCCTACGAGCAGTACTTC. This encodes CATRRSVVASYEQYF.

This clonotype was detected ten times or more. V is TRBV7-9 and J is TRBJ2-1, with unresolved D. V dropped 5 bases and J dropped 6 bases, with 8 bases sitting between them. This CDR3 contains 12 residues. Germline CDR1 and CDR2: SEHNR and FQNEAQ (reference sequence). The CDR3 here is CASSRRFNEQFF. Here the CDR3 DNA reads TGTGCCAGCAGCCGCAGGTTCAATGAGCAGTTCTTC.

The chain links TRBV19 to TRBJ1-5; D not resolved. V lost 5 bases to trimming and J lost 3 bases, with 8 bases between them. The CDR3 spans 13 residues. Looked up from germline, CDR1 is LNHDA and CDR2 is SQIVND (reference sequence). The CDR3 here is CASSYIVNQPQHF. The CDR3 DNA reads TGTGCCAGTAGTTACATCGTCAATCAGCCCCAGCATTTT.

The table lists this clonotype with many counts. This CDR3 reads CSVEDLGGRPYEQYF. DNA for the CDR3: TGCAGCGTTGAAGATCTCGGGGGCCGTCCCTACGAGCAGTACTTC. The chain combines TRBV29-1 with TRBJ2-7, with D perhaps being TRBD1 or TRBD2 (6 bases each). This CDR3 is 15 amino acids long. The germline V and J ends were trimmed by 0 bases and 2 bases, with 14 bases remaining between them. Germline-derived CDR1 and CDR2 are SQVTM and ANQGSEA.

The gene calls are TRBV4-1 and TRBJ1-1, with D perhaps TRBD1 (6 bases). Between the trimmed V and J ends, which lost 4 bases and 11 bases, there was a span of 14 bases. CDR1 is MGHRA and CDR2 is YSYEKL in the germline V gene. The CDR3 loop spans 12 amino acids. CDR3 in DNA: TGCGCCAGCAGCCCCGGACAGCGAGCGGCTTTCTTT. Protein: CASSPGQRAAFF.

This clonotype was counted a few times. The gene calls are TRBV28 and TRBJ2-1, with 10 bases identical to TRBD2. J was trimmed by 8 bases and V by 2 bases; bases with no gene match: 6. Germline lookup yields CDR1 MDHEN and CDR2 SYDVKM. The CDR3 runs to 15 residues. The CDR3 loop reads CASSLGASGGYEQFF. CDR3 sequence (DNA): TGTGCCAGCAGTTTAGGGGCTAGCGGGGGTTATGAGCAGTTCTTC.

This clonotype was seen only a few times. V gene TRBV11-2 combines with J gene TRBJ1-1, with 9 bases fitting TRBD1. Per germline, CDR1 SGHAT and CDR2 FQNNGV. V was pared by 4 bases and J by 6 bases, with 6 bases of the junction left unmatched. The CDR3 length is 14 residues. The CDR3 here is CASSSGQGRPEAFF. The CDR3 DNA reads as TGTGCCAGCAGCTCGGGACAGGGACGACCTGAAGCTTTCTTT.

The chain couples TRBV5-4 to TRBJ2-1, with 10 bases aligning to TRBD1. After removal of 4 bases from V and 9 bases from J, the junction contained 7 bases not matched to a gene. The CDR3 contains 14 residues. Germline V gene lookup returns CDR1 SGHNT and CDR2 YYREEE (reference sequence). In nucleotides, the CDR3 is TGTGCCAGCAGCGCAGGGACAGGGGCCGGTGAGCAGTTCTTC. This codes for CASSAGTGAGEQFF.

The J gene is TRBJ2-5, the V gene TRBV5-4, with D unresolved. The CDR3 spans 13 residues. Trimming cost V 3 bases and J 1 base, with 7 bases left between them. Germline V CDR1 and CDR2: SGHNT, YYREEE (reference sequence). DNA for the CDR3: TGTGCCAGCAGCTCGACTGTCCAAGAGACCCAGTACTTC. Amino acids: CASSSTVQETQYF.

The rearrangement links TRBV6-5 to TRBJ2-2; TRBD1 agrees at 8 bases. The CDR3 extends over 17 amino acids. Germline lookup yields CDR1 MNHEY and CDR2 SVGAGI. Trimming cost V 0 bases and J 5 bases; bases outside gene matches: 8. The CDR3 DNA reads as TGTGCCAGCAGTTACTCGATTTGGCAGGGGGCTACCGGGGAGCTGTTTTTT. Its protein is CASSYSIWQGATGELFF.

This clonotype was found a few times. V usage is TRBV12-3 or TRBV12-4 and J usage is TRBJ1-1; perhaps TRBD1 as D (6 bases). V shed 6 bases and J shed 5 bases, with 16 bases lying between them. The CDR3 is made up of 14 amino acids. The CDR3 here is CASSPAARGTEAFF. CDR3 nucleotide sequence: TGTGCCAGCAGCCCCGCGGCCAGGGGTACTGAAGCTTTCTTT.

This clonotype was picked up one time. This chain links TRBV12-3 or TRBV12-4 with TRBJ1-2; D possibly corresponds to TRBD1 (5 bases). The CDR3 covers 15 residues. V was cut by 8 bases and J by 3 bases, with 19 bases left in between. CDR3: CASSRRGNMYYGYTF. The CDR3 DNA sequence: TGTGCCAGCTCTAGGAGGGGAAATATGTACTATGGCTACACCTTC.

V gene TRBV2 combines with J gene TRBJ2-7; TRBD1 matches 8 bases. Trimming removed 8 bases from V and 3 bases from J; junction bases left unmatched: 9. CDR3 size: 14 residues. The germline V gene encodes CDR1 SNHLY and CDR2 FYNNEI. The CDR3 DNA reads as TGTGCCAGCCGGGAGACAGGGGCCCTCTACGAGCAGTACTTC. It specifies CASRETGALYEQYF.

Of note for this clonotype: This may stem from a read error, because a much larger clone lies one nucleotide away. V and J are TRBV7-8 and TRBJ1-1; D is perhaps TRBD1 (6 bases). The V end lost 1 base, the J end lost 4 bases, and 13 bases lay between the germline ends. The CDR3 is made up of 15 amino acids. Germline lookup yields CDR1 SGHVS and CDR2 FQNEAQ. DNA of the CDR3: TGTGCCAGCAGCTTAGGAATGGGGGCAGGCACTGAAGCTTTCTTT. This codes for CASSLGMGAGTEAFF.